A selection of T cell receptor beta chains follows, all from one sample in a study of identical twins. MiXCR, run by TCRdb on the 5' RACE reads, gives a single entry per CDR3 protein. The sample gives around 490,000 distinct CDR3 sequences, over 12% of which show up once; 0.35% to 0.45% is in the top ten. This sample also appeared in a second study, on yellow fever vaccine responses in identical twins.

The sample taken for sequencing was CD4+ T cells sorted from blood. These receptor sequences come from a woman between 18 and 30 years old in good health. CDR3s include the opening cysteine and the closing phenylalanine or tryptophan. D genes are given only for firm matches. The size of a clone is reported for some rows only, either as once, few or many, or as a class for expanded clones.

CASSSLSTDPGESSGANVLTF TGTGCCAGCAGCTCTCTTTCGACAGATCCCGGAGAGAGTTCTGGGGCCAACGTCCTGACTTTC few - TRBJ2-6 TRBV11-1
CASSFTGANTEAFF TGTGCCAGCAGCTTCACGGGGGCGAACACTGAAGCTTTCTTT many - TRBJ1-1 TRBV12-3/TRBV12-4
CATSRDPLAGVEQFF TGTGCCACCAGCAGAGATCCTCTGGCGGGGGTTGAGCAGTTCTTC many TRBD2 TRBJ2-1 TRBV15
CASSGIRGLYNEQFF TGTGCCAGCAGTGGGATCAGGGGGCTTTACAATGAGCAGTTCTTC few TRBD1 TRBJ2-1 TRBV6-2/TRBV6-3
CASSLRESGANVLTF TGTGCCAGCAGTTTAAGGGAGAGCGGGGCCAACGTCCTGACTTTC few - TRBJ2-6 TRBV12-3/TRBV12-4
CSARDWTGGAEKLFF TGCAGTGCTAGAGATTGGACAGGGGGAGCTGAAAAACTGTTTTTT few TRBD1 TRBJ1-4 TRBV20-1
CSAGVGGGPTEAFF TGCAGTGCTGGGGTGGGGGGAGGTCCCACTGAAGCTTTCTTT few - TRBJ1-1 TRBV20-1
CASSLEADFGYGYTF TGCGCCAGCAGCTTGGAGGCAGATTTTGGCTATGGCTACACCTTC few - TRBJ1-2 TRBV5-1
CASSRTQGLNYGYTF TGCGCCAGCAGCCGAACACAGGGGCTTAACTATGGCTACACCTTC few TRBD1 TRBJ1-2 TRBV5-1
CSVEGLAVSTDTQYF TGCAGCGTTGAAGGGCTAGCGGTTTCCACAGATACGCAGTATTTT few TRBD2 TRBJ2-3 TRBV29-1
CSARAGQGGNEQFF TGCAGTGCTAGAGCGGGACAGGGAGGCAATGAGCAGTTCTTC - TRBD1 TRBJ2-1 TRBV20-1
CASSPARTGVPTDTQYF TGTGCCAGCAGCCCGGCGCGGACAGGGGTGCCGACAGATACGCAGTATTTT - TRBD1 TRBJ2-3 TRBV5-8
CAISERGTVNTEAFF TGTGCCATCAGTGAACGCGGGACAGTAAACACTGAAGCTTTCTTT - TRBD1 TRBJ1-1 TRBV10-3
CSARDLGGTQYF TGCAGTGCTAGGGATTTGGGGGGAACGCAGTATTTT - - TRBJ2-3 TRBV20-1
CSARDRAGSYEQYF TGCAGTGCTAGAGACCGTGCGGGATCCTACGAGCAGTACTTC - - TRBJ2-7 TRBV20-1
CASSRDRGTSGANVLTF TGTGCCAGCAGTAGAGACAGGGGCACCTCTGGGGCCAACGTCCTGACTTTC - TRBD1 TRBJ2-6 TRBV6-1
CASSPGRQVAQETQYF TGTGCCAGCAGCCCCGGGCGACAAGTCGCCCAAGAGACCCAGTACTTC few - TRBJ2-5 TRBV3-1
CAISEVASGSGTEQFF TGTGCCATCAGTGAGGTGGCTAGCGGGAGTGGGACTGAGCAGTTCTTC - TRBD2 TRBJ2-1 TRBV10-3
CASSAQGLRTDTQYF TGTGCCAGCAGCGCACAGGGTCTTCGCACAGATACGCAGTATTTT few - TRBJ2-3 TRBV7-2
CASSLVGQTNEQFF TGTGCCAGCAGCTTAGTGGGACAGACGAATGAGCAGTTCTTC few TRBD1 TRBJ2-1 TRBV7-9
CASSGDTNTDTQYF TGTGCCAGCAGCGGGGACACAAACACAGATACGCAGTATTTT - - TRBJ2-3 TRBV7-9
CASSLLGALETQYF TGTGCCAGCAGTTTGTTAGGGGCATTAGAGACCCAGTACTTC few - TRBJ2-5 TRBV12-3/TRBV12-4
CASSRTSGGPNTGELFF TGTGCCAGCAGCCGGACTAGCGGGGGCCCGAACACCGGGGAGCTGTTTTTT - TRBD2 TRBJ2-2 TRBV12-3/TRBV12-4
CASSQEPGGLMNTEAFF TGTGCCAGCAGCCAAGAACCGGGGGGACTAATGAACACTGAAGCTTTCTTT - - TRBJ1-1 TRBV4-2
CSASPGLLETQYF TGCAGTGCTTCTCCGGGACTGCTTGAGACCCAGTACTTC - - TRBJ2-5 TRBV20-1
CASSGQGKSSYNEQFF TGTGCCAGCAGCGGACAGGGGAAAAGCTCCTACAATGAGCAGTTCTTC - TRBD1 TRBJ2-1 TRBV2
CASSPREYQETQYF TGTGCCAGCTCACCGAGGGAGTACCAAGAGACCCAGTACTTC many - TRBJ2-5 TRBV18
CASSLAAATYEQYF TGCGCCAGCAGCTTGGCAGCGGCGACCTACGAGCAGTACTTC - - TRBJ2-7 TRBV5-1
CASSLGGDRAGNTIYF TGCGCCAGCAGCTTGGGGGGAGACAGGGCTGGAAACACCATATATTTT few TRBD1 TRBJ1-3 TRBV5-1
CASSQEGRGSDTQYF TGTGCCAGCAGCCAAGAGGGCAGGGGTTCAGATACGCAGTATTTT few - TRBJ2-3 TRBV4-2
CASSQLTGQETQYF TGTGCCAGCAGCCAATTAACTGGCCAAGAGACCCAGTACTTC few - TRBJ2-5 TRBV3-1
CASSPHLAGGPYNEQFF TGTGCCAGCAGCCCCCATCTAGCGGGAGGGCCGTACAATGAGCAGTTCTTC - TRBD2 TRBJ2-1 TRBV9
CASSLSGTGAYGYTF TGTGCCAGCAGTTTGTCTGGGACAGGGGCCTATGGCTACACCTTC few TRBD1 TRBJ1-2 TRBV27